The clone carrying this TCR beta chain was observed at least ten times. Its target is not known. These data belong to a study of CD8 T cells in ankylosing spondylitis. The study's findings and limits: The authors found the disease-linked clones to be CD8+ and relatively rare in peripheral blood. According to the report, clones linked to the disease were significantly enriched in matched synovial fluid samples taken from ankylosing spondylitis patients.

Quantitative 5'-RACE was performed with molecular barcodes, and it yielded the TCR beta libraries. TCRdb re-analysed the 5' RACE reads in MiXCR, keeping a single row per CDR3 protein. This table holds under 300,000 distinct CDR3 sequences, roughly a tenth found once. The V gene's germline CDR1 is SGHRS and CDR2 YFSETQ. There are 12 residues in the CDR3. V was pared by 3 bases and J by 6 bases, with 9 bases between. This TCR was recovered from a male donor with ankylosing spondylitis or in good health (not recorded which). Source material: blood, either unsorted or a sorted T cell fraction (not recorded which). The rearrangement joins TRBV5-1 to TRBJ1-1; D remains ambiguous. The CDR3 sequence is CASSSFGSEAFF. DNA of the CDR3: TGCGCCAGCAGCTCTTTCGGGTCTGAAGCTTTCTTT.